Listed here is a single TCR beta chain. Original analysis: Nucleated cell counts were estimated from reference gene primer amplification. Produced via immunoSEQ multiplex PCR; TCRdb's table is partial and in-frame only. The V and J calls and clone size are taken from that table; D and trimming were inferred from the DNA. The top ten clones hold approximately 4.6% of a sample with about 170,000 clones, about 93% of them seen once. The data derive from a study of blood T cell repertoires in COVID-19. Study-level information: The United States, Italy and Spain provided the acute and convalescent COVID-19 samples.

This clonotype was sampled from a woman aged 45-65 years with acute or convalescent COVID-19. Sequenced sample: peripheral blood.

CDR3 sequence: CASSLVGTSMNTEAFF. For the CDR3, the DNA is TGTGCCAGCAGCTTAGTTGGGACATCCATGAACACTGAAGCTTTCTTT. The J gene is TRBJ1-1, the V gene TRBV7-9, with D tentatively TRBD1 (6 bases). Trimming shortened V by 1 base and J by 0 bases, and 12 bases separated the two germline ends. This CDR3 has 16 residues. Germline assignment: CDR1 SEHNR and CDR2 FQNEAQ (reference sequence).